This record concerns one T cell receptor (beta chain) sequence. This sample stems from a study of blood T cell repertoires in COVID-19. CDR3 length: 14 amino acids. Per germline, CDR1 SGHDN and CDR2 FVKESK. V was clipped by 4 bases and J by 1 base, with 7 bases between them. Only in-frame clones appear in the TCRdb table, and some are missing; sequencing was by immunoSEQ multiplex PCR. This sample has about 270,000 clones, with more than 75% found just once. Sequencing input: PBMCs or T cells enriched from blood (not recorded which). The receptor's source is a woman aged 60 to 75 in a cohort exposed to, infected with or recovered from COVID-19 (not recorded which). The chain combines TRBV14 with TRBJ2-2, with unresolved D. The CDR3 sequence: CASSPLLNTGELFF. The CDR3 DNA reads TGTGCCAGCAGCCCCTTATTGAACACCGGGGAGCTGTTTTTT.